These T cell receptor beta chains were read from a single sample in a study of cytomegalovirus exposure and HLA in healthy donors. Using immunoSEQ multiplex PCR, the repertoire was profiled, and TCRdb retains in-frame clones only, with some absent. This sample has about 200,000 clones; 65% to 90% occur once, and the top ten carry around 0.34%. The sequencing sample was made of PBMCs. The receptor set was obtained from a woman aged 25-40 years in good health and CMV-seronegative. CDR3s include the opening cysteine and the closing phenylalanine or tryptophan. Each record gives: V gene, D gene, clone size, J gene, CDR3 protein, CDR3 DNA. A D gene is named only where the DNA matches it firmly. Rows give clone size only sometimes, using once, few, many, or a class for an expanded clone.

v_gene: TRBV9; d_gene: .; abundance: .; j_gene: TRBJ1-2; CDR3aa: CASSVGRVNYGYTF; CDR3nt: TGTGCCAGCAGCGTAGGAAGAGTTAACTATGGCTACACCTTC
v_gene: TRBV28; d_gene: TRBD1; abundance: .; j_gene: TRBJ2-7; CDR3aa: CASITSTGTGSYEQYF; CDR3nt: TGTGCCAGCATCACCTCGACCGGGACAGGTTCTTACGAGCAGTACTTC
v_gene: TRBV6-5; d_gene: .; abundance: .; j_gene: TRBJ2-5; CDR3aa: CASSSVASTQYF; CDR3nt: TGTGCCAGCAGCAGCGTAGCTTCGACCCAGTACTTC
v_gene: TRBV10-1; d_gene: TRBD2; abundance: .; j_gene: TRBJ2-1; CDR3aa: CATSGASGVNEQFF; CDR3nt: TGCGCCACCTCGGGGGCTAGCGGGGTAAATGAGCAGTTCTTC
v_gene: TRBV29-1; d_gene: .; abundance: .; j_gene: TRBJ2-1; CDR3aa: CSVAPTGRYNEQFF; CDR3nt: TGCAGCGTGGCCCCTACCGGGAGATACAATGAGCAGTTCTTC
v_gene: TRBV11-2; d_gene: TRBD2; abundance: .; j_gene: TRBJ2-1; CDR3aa: CAIGPGLASYNEQFF; CDR3nt: TGTGCCATCGGGCCGGGACTAGCATCCTACAATGAGCAGTTCTTC
v_gene: TRBV7-8; d_gene: .; abundance: .; j_gene: TRBJ2-7; CDR3aa: CASSLSQQGRGWSEQYF; CDR3nt: TGTGCCAGCAGCTTATCTCAACAGGGTCGGGGTTGGTCCGAGCAGTACTTC
v_gene: TRBV6-1; d_gene: .; abundance: few; j_gene: TRBJ1-2; CDR3aa: CASSELSAYGYTF; CDR3nt: TGTGCCAGCAGTGAATTGAGCGCCTATGGCTACACCTTC
v_gene: TRBV6-6; d_gene: .; abundance: once; j_gene: TRBJ2-4; CDR3aa: CASSPGQPEDIQYF; CDR3nt: TGTGCCAGCAGCCCGGGACAACCTGAGGACATTCAGTACTTC
v_gene: TRBV11-3; d_gene: .; abundance: once; j_gene: TRBJ2-5; CDR3aa: CASSSGPGGETQYF; CDR3nt: TGTGCCAGCAGCTCAGGTCCAGGCGGGGAGACCCAGTACTTC
v_gene: TRBV27; d_gene: .; abundance: .; j_gene: TRBJ2-3; CDR3aa: CASSLLATDTQYF; CDR3nt: TGTGCCAGCAGTTTGCTAGCGACAGATACGCAGTATTTT
v_gene: TRBV18; d_gene: TRBD1; abundance: .; j_gene: TRBJ1-4; CDR3aa: CASSPTGRGNEKLFF; CDR3nt: TGTGCCAGCTCCCCCACGGGCAGGGGGAATGAAAAACTGTTTTTT
v_gene: TRBV4-2; d_gene: TRBD2; abundance: .; j_gene: TRBJ2-5; CDR3aa: CASSLQAGQETQYF; CDR3nt: TGTGCCAGCAGCCTACAAGCGGGGCAAGAGACCCAGTACTTC
v_gene: TRBV27; d_gene: TRBD2; abundance: .; j_gene: TRBJ2-6; CDR3aa: CASRRAGVVSGANVLTF; CDR3nt: TGTGCCAGCAGGCGGGCGGGAGTGGTCTCTGGGGCCAACGTCCTGACTTTC
v_gene: TRBV7-7; d_gene: TRBD1; abundance: .; j_gene: TRBJ2-5; CDR3aa: CASSWGQQETQYF; CDR3nt: TGTGCTAGCAGCTGGGGACAGCAAGAGACCCAGTACTTC
v_gene: TRBV6-5; d_gene: .; abundance: few; j_gene: TRBJ1-2; CDR3aa: CASSYGEDLGYTF; CDR3nt: TGTGCCAGCAGTTACGGCGAGGATCTCGGCTACACCTTC
v_gene: TRBV27; d_gene: TRBD2; abundance: .; j_gene: TRBJ2-3; CDR3aa: CASSYLAGGPDTQYF; CDR3nt: TGTGCCAGCAGTTATCTAGCGGGTGGCCCAGATACGCAGTATTTT
v_gene: TRBV28; d_gene: .; abundance: .; j_gene: TRBJ1-1; CDR3aa: CASRSTPMNTEAFF; CDR3nt: TGTGCCAGCAGATCGACACCTATGAACACTGAAGCTTTCTTT
v_gene: TRBV28; d_gene: .; abundance: .; j_gene: TRBJ1-2; CDR3aa: CASSPPAGQIYGYTF; CDR3nt: TGTGCCAGCAGCCCGCCGGCCGGACAGATCTATGGCTACACCTTC
v_gene: TRBV19; d_gene: .; abundance: .; j_gene: TRBJ2-1; CDR3aa: CASTRLAGNEQFF; CDR3nt: TGTGCCAGTACGCGCCTCGCCGGCAATGAGCAGTTCTTC
v_gene: TRBV4-1; d_gene: .; abundance: .; j_gene: TRBJ2-1; CDR3aa: CASSIVGEGDNEQFF; CDR3nt: TGCGCCAGCAGTATCGTTGGGGAGGGGGACAATGAGCAGTTCTTC
v_gene: TRBV7-2; d_gene: .; abundance: .; j_gene: TRBJ2-3; CDR3aa: CASTTFRSTDTQYF; CDR3nt: TGTGCCAGCACAACCTTTCGGAGCACAGATACGCAGTATTTT
v_gene: TRBV5-4; d_gene: TRBD1; abundance: few; j_gene: TRBJ2-1; CDR3aa: CASSSGTGAYNEQFF; CDR3nt: TGTGCCAGCAGCTCCGGGACAGGGGCCTACAATGAGCAGTTCTTC
v_gene: TRBV4-1; d_gene: TRBD2; abundance: .; j_gene: TRBJ2-1; CDR3aa: CASSQDRAGGQYEQFF; CDR3nt: TGCGCCAGCAGCCAAGATCGAGCGGGGGGGCAGTATGAGCAGTTCTTC
v_gene: TRBV18; d_gene: .; abundance: .; j_gene: TRBJ2-7; CDR3aa: CASSPGSGQYF; CDR3nt: TGTGCCAGCTCACCAGGGTCAGGGCAGTACTTC
v_gene: TRBV2; d_gene: TRBD1; abundance: .; j_gene: TRBJ2-1; CDR3aa: CASSEALMGQGFNEQFF; CDR3nt: TGTGCCAGCAGTGAAGCGCTTATGGGACAGGGCTTCAATGAGCAGTTCTTC
v_gene: TRBV9; d_gene: TRBD1; abundance: .; j_gene: TRBJ1-3; CDR3aa: CASSVGGTGLGNTIYF; CDR3nt: TGTGCCAGCAGCGTAGGGGGGACAGGCCTGGGAAACACCATATATTTT
v_gene: TRBV19; d_gene: TRBD2; abundance: .; j_gene: TRBJ2-5; CDR3aa: CASLAGGPGETQYF; CDR3nt: TGTGCCAGCCTAGCGGGAGGGCCGGGAGAGACCCAGTACTTC
v_gene: TRBV5-6; d_gene: .; abundance: .; j_gene: TRBJ1-2; CDR3aa: CASSLDPGPSYGYTF; CDR3nt: TGTGCCAGCAGCTTGGATCCAGGGCCGTCGTATGGCTACACCTTC
v_gene: TRBV6-5; d_gene: .; abundance: .; j_gene: TRBJ2-3; CDR3aa: CASSRSTRSDTQYF; CDR3nt: TGTGCCAGCAGCCGCTCGACTAGATCAGATACGCAGTATTTT
v_gene: TRBV28; d_gene: .; abundance: .; j_gene: TRBJ1-5; CDR3aa: CASSSVTGVDQPQHF; CDR3nt: TGTGCCAGCAGTTCCGTCACGGGAGTGGATCAGCCCCAGCATTTT
v_gene: TRBV7-9; d_gene: TRBD2; abundance: once; j_gene: TRBJ2-2; CDR3aa: CASSFGTSGNPGELFF; CDR3nt: TGTGCCAGCAGCTTTGGGACTAGCGGGAACCCCGGGGAGCTGTTTTTT
v_gene: TRBV9; d_gene: TRBD1; abundance: .; j_gene: TRBJ1-1; CDR3aa: CASSVSPGGNTEAFF; CDR3nt: TGTGCCAGCAGCGTATCCCCAGGGGGCAACACTGAAGCTTTCTTT